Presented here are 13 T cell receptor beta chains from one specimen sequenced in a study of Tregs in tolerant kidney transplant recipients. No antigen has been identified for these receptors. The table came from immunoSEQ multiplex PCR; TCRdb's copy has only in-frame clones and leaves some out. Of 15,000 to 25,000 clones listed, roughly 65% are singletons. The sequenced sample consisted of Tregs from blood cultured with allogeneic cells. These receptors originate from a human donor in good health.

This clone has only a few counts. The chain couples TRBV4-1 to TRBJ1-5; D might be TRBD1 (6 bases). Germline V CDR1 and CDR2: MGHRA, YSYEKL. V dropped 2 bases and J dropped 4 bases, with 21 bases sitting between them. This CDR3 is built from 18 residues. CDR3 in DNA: TGCGCCAGCAGCCAACCTAAGGGGGGGGTTTCCCATAATCAGCCCCAGCATTTT. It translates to CASSQPKGGVSHNQPQHF.

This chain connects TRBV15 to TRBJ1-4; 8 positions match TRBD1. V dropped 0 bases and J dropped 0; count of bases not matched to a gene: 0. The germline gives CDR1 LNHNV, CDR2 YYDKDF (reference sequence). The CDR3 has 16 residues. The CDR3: CATSRDRGPTNEKLFF. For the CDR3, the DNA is TGTGCCACCAGCAGAGACAGGGGGCCAACTAATGAAAAACTGTTTTTT. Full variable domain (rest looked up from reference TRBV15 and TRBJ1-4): DAMVIQNPRYQVTQFGKPVTLSCSQTLNHNVMYWYQQKSSQAPKLLFHYYDKDFNNEADTPDNFQSRRPNTSFCFLDIRSPGLGDTAMYLCATSRDRGPTNEKLFFGSGTQLSVL.

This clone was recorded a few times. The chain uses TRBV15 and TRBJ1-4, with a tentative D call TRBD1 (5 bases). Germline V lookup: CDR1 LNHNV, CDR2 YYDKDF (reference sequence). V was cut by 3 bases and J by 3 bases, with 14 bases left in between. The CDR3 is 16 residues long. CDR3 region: CATSSGERGPNEKLFF. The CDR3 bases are TGTGCCACCAGCAGTGGGGAGAGGGGACCTAATGAAAAACTGTTTTTT.

The CDR3 DNA follows: TGTGCCAGCATGAGGTCCCGACTGAACACTGAAGCTTTCTTT. Translated: CASMRSRLNTEAFF. The chain couples TRBV7-2 to TRBJ1-1; D remains unclear. Trimming removed 7 bases from V and 0 bases from J, with 12 bases in between. The CDR3 is made up of 14 amino acids. Germline CDR1 and CDR2: SGHTA and FQGNSA.

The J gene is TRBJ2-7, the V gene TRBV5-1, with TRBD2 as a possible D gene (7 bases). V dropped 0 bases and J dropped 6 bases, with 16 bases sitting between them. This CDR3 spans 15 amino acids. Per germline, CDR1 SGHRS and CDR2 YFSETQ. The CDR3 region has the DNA TGCGCCAGCAGCTTGGCCTTAGGAGGGGGGGGCGAGCAGTACTTC. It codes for CASSLALGGGGEQYF. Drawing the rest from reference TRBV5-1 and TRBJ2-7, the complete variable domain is KAGVTQTPRYLIKTRGQQVTLSCSPISGHRSVSWYQQTPGQGLQFLFEYFSETQRNKGNFPGRFSGRQFSNSRSEMNVSTLELGDSALYLCASSLALGGGGEQYFGPGTRLTVT.

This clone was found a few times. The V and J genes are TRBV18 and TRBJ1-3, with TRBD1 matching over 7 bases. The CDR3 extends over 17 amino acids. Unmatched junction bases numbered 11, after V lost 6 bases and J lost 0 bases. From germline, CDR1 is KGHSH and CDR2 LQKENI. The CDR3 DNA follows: TGTGCCAGCTCCGCACAGGGGACTGCTTTCTCTGGAAACACCATATATTTT. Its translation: CASSAQGTAFSGNTIYF.

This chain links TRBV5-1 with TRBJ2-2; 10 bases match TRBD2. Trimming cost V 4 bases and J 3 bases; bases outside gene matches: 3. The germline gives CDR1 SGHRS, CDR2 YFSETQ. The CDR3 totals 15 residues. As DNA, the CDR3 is TGCGCCAGCAGCCCACTAGCGGGGCACACCGGGGAGCTGTTTTTT. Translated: CASSPLAGHTGELFF.

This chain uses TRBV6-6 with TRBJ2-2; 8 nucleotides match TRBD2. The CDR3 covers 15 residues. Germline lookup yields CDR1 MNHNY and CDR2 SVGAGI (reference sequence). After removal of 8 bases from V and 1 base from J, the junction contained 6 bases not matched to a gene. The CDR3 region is CASSRGGWNTGELFF. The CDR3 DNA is TGTGCCAGCTCCCGGGGGGGCTGGAACACCGGGGAGCTGTTTTTT.

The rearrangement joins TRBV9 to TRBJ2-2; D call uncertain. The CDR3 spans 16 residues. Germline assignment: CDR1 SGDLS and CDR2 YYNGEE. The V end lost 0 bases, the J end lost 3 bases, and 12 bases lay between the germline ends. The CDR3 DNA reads TGTGCCAGCAGCGTAGAGGGTGGGCTCTACACCGGGGAGCTGTTTTTT. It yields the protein CASSVEGGLYTGELFF.

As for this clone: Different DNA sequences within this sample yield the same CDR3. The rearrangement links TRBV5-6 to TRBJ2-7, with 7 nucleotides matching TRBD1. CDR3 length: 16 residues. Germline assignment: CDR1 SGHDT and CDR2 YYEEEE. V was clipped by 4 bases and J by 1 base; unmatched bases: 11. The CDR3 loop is CASSLGKRDRSYEQYF. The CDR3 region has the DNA TGTGCCAGCAGCCTAGGTAAGAGGGACAGATCCTACGAGCAGTACTTC.

CDR3 DNA: TGTGCCAGCACCAGCGGTCCCTACAATGAGCAGTTCTTC. As protein: CASTSGPYNEQFF. J is TRBJ2-1 and V is TRBV6-6; perhaps TRBD2 as D (5 bases). The germline gives CDR1 MNHNY, CDR2 SVGAGI (reference sequence). Trimming took off 7 bases at V and 2 bases at J, with 9 bases between the two ends. This CDR3 is built from 13 residues.

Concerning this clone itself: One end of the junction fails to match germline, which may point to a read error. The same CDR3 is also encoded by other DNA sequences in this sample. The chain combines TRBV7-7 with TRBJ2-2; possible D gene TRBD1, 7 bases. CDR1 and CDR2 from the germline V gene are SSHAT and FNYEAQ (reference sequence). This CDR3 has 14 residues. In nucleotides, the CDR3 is TGCGCTAGCGCACCACAGGGGAGTCACGGGGAGCTGTTTTTT. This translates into CASAPQGSHGELFF.

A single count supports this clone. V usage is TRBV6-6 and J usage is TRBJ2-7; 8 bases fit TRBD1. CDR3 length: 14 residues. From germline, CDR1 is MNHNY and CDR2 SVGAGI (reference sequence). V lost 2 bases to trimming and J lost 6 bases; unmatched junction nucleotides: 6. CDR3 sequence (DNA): TGTGCCAGCAGTTACAGGACAGGGTGGTCCGAGCAGTACTTC. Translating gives CASSYRTGWSEQYF.